Listed below are T cell receptor beta chains from one sample, sequenced in a study of blood T cell repertoires in COVID-19. The repertoire was sequenced with immunoSEQ multiplex PCR; TCRdb's copy has only in-frame clones and lacks some. The table has approximately 70,000 clones, roughly 84% seen once. The sequenced sample consisted of peripheral blood. Receptor source: an elderly man with active or convalescent COVID-19. Each CDR3 is given with its conserved first and last residue. A D gene is named only where the DNA matches it firmly. The size field is filled for only some rows; it gives once, few, many or a size class.

J gene: TRBJ2-1
V gene: TRBV7-9
D gene: TRBD2
clone size: NA
CDR3 protein: CASSLIAGVGWNEQFF
CDR3 DNA: TGTGCCAGCAGCTTAATAGCGGGAGTCGGGTGGAATGAGCAGTTCTTC

J gene: TRBJ1-2
V gene: TRBV4-2
D gene: NA
clone size: few
CDR3 protein: CASSQARGYTF
CDR3 DNA: TGTGCCAGCAGCCAAGCCCGTGGCTACACCTTC

J gene: TRBJ1-1
V gene: TRBV4-1
D gene: TRBD1
clone size: NA
CDR3 protein: CASSQDYRGTEAFF
CDR3 DNA: TGCGCCAGCAGCCAAGATTACAGGGGCACTGAAGCTTTCTTT

J gene: TRBJ1-1
V gene: TRBV27
D gene: TRBD1
clone size: NA
CDR3 protein: CASSPRQGSTEAFF
CDR3 DNA: TGTGCCAGCAGTCCAAGACAGGGAAGCACTGAAGCTTTCTTT

J gene: TRBJ1-2
V gene: TRBV6-5
D gene: TRBD1
clone size: NA
CDR3 protein: CATQLRDSMGYTF
CDR3 DNA: TGTGCCACCCAGTTACGGGACAGTATGGGCTACACCTTC

J gene: TRBJ1-6
V gene: TRBV28
D gene: TRBD1
clone size: NA
CDR3 protein: CASSSRTGRSAPLHF
CDR3 DNA: TGTGCCAGCAGTTCCCGGACAGGGAGGTCCGCTCCCCTCCACTTT

J gene: TRBJ2-7
V gene: TRBV5-1
D gene: NA
clone size: NA
CDR3 protein: CASSLEVRGFEQYF
CDR3 DNA: TGCGCCAGCAGCTTGGAGGTCAGGGGATTCGAGCAGTACTTC

J gene: TRBJ2-1
V gene: TRBV6-5
D gene: TRBD1
clone size: NA
CDR3 protein: CASSLRQGAYNEQFF
CDR3 DNA: TGTGCCAGCAGTTTGAGACAGGGGGCCTACAATGAGCAGTTCTTC

J gene: TRBJ2-7
V gene: TRBV24-1
D gene: NA
clone size: NA
CDR3 protein: CATSDSPGLILAEFYEQYF
CDR3 DNA: TGTGCCACCAGTGATTCCCCGGGGTTGATTTTGGCGGAATTTTACGAGCAGTACTTC

J gene: TRBJ2-5
V gene: TRBV7-9
D gene: NA
clone size: NA
CDR3 protein: CASNPGRGETQYF
CDR3 DNA: TGTGCCAGCAACCCCGGCCGGGGGGAGACCCAGTACTTC

J gene: TRBJ1-2
V gene: TRBV7-9
D gene: NA
clone size: once
CDR3 protein: CASSSTENYGYTF
CDR3 DNA: TGTGCCAGCAGCTCGACAGAGAACTATGGCTACACCTTC

J gene: TRBJ1-2
V gene: TRBV10-1
D gene: NA
clone size: NA
CDR3 protein: CASSEYRARGYTF
CDR3 DNA: TGCGCCAGCAGTGAGTACAGGGCGCGTGGCTACACCTTC

J gene: TRBJ1-6
V gene: TRBV11-2
D gene: TRBD1
clone size: NA
CDR3 protein: CASRPGTVLGSPLHF
CDR3 DNA: TGTGCCAGCAGGCCCGGGACAGTCCTGGGTTCACCCCTCCACTTT

J gene: TRBJ2-1
V gene: TRBV7-2
D gene: NA
clone size: NA
CDR3 protein: CASVSWVGKNSYNEQFF
CDR3 DNA: TGTGCCAGCGTCTCTTGGGTCGGGAAAAACTCCTACAATGAGCAGTTCTTC

J gene: TRBJ2-7
V gene: TRBV5-1
D gene: TRBD1
clone size: NA
CDR3 protein: CASSQTGGIYEQYF
CDR3 DNA: TGCGCCAGCAGCCAGACAGGGGGCATATACGAGCAGTACTTC

J gene: TRBJ2-2
V gene: TRBV28
D gene: TRBD2
clone size: NA
CDR3 protein: CASSAGLAGGVSTGELFF
CDR3 DNA: TGTGCCAGCAGTGCGGGACTAGCGGGAGGGGTCAGCACCGGGGAGCTGTTTTTT

J gene: TRBJ1-4
V gene: TRBV30
D gene: NA
clone size: NA
CDR3 protein: CAWSVSGEKLFF
CDR3 DNA: TGTGCCTGGAGTGTTTCCGGGGAAAAACTGTTTTTT

J gene: TRBJ2-5
V gene: TRBV5-4
D gene: NA
clone size: NA
CDR3 protein: CASSSTGQETQYF
CDR3 DNA: TGTGCCAGCAGCTCGACAGGCCAAGAGACCCAGTACTTC

J gene: TRBJ1-2
V gene: TRBV5-1
D gene: TRBD1
clone size: NA
CDR3 protein: CASSSASAGGLKGYTF
CDR3 DNA: TGCGCCAGCAGCTCTGCCTCGGCAGGGGGCTTAAAGGGCTACACCTTC

J gene: TRBJ2-1
V gene: TRBV20-1
D gene: TRBD1
clone size: once
CDR3 protein: CSASDRGNEQFF
CDR3 DNA: TGCAGTGCTAGTGACAGGGGGAATGAGCAGTTCTTC

J gene: TRBJ2-1
V gene: TRBV7-2
D gene: NA
clone size: NA
CDR3 protein: CASSLADYNEQFF
CDR3 DNA: TGTGCCAGCAGCTTGGCCGATTACAATGAGCAGTTCTTC

J gene: TRBJ1-1
V gene: TRBV6-5
D gene: NA
clone size: NA
CDR3 protein: CASSYDRNTEAFF
CDR3 DNA: TGTGCCAGCAGTTATGATAGGAACACTGAAGCTTTCTTT

J gene: TRBJ1-2
V gene: TRBV4-1
D gene: NA
clone size: NA
CDR3 protein: CASSQVQAIMDGYTF
CDR3 DNA: TGCGCCAGCAGCCAAGTACAGGCTATTATGGATGGCTACACCTTC

J gene: TRBJ2-1
V gene: TRBV28
D gene: TRBD2
clone size: NA
CDR3 protein: CASSPTRELAGLQFF
CDR3 DNA: TGTGCCAGCAGTCCCACCAGGGAGCTAGCGGGTTTACAGTTCTTC

J gene: TRBJ2-6
V gene: TRBV20-1
D gene: TRBD2
clone size: NA
CDR3 protein: CSASEREISGANVLTF
CDR3 DNA: TGCAGTGCTAGTGAGCGGGAGATTTCTGGGGCCAACGTCCTGACTTTC

J gene: TRBJ2-5
V gene: TRBV18
D gene: TRBD1
clone size: NA
CDR3 protein: CASSRGQGGQETQYF
CDR3 DNA: TGTGCCAGCTCACGGGGACAGGGTGGACAAGAGACCCAGTACTTC

J gene: TRBJ1-1
V gene: TRBV28
D gene: NA
clone size: few
CDR3 protein: CASSSTKRAEAFF
CDR3 DNA: TGTGCCAGCAGTTCAACGAAGAGAGCTGAAGCTTTCTTT

J gene: TRBJ2-7
V gene: TRBV27
D gene: TRBD2
clone size: NA
CDR3 protein: CASSLSGLVGLADLYEQYF
CDR3 DNA: TGTGCCAGCAGTTTATCGGGATTGGTGGGACTAGCGGACTTATACGAGCAGTACTTC

J gene: TRBJ2-5
V gene: TRBV5-1
D gene: NA
clone size: NA
CDR3 protein: CASSLFGRQETQYF
CDR3 DNA: TGCGCCAGCAGCTTGTTTGGGAGGCAAGAGACCCAGTACTTC

J gene: TRBJ1-5
V gene: TRBV27
D gene: NA
clone size: NA
CDR3 protein: CASTTPQAYSNQPQHF
CDR3 DNA: TGTGCCAGCACCACCCCGCAGGCATATAGCAATCAGCCCCAGCATTTT

J gene: TRBJ1-1
V gene: TRBV5-1
D gene: NA
clone size: NA
CDR3 protein: CASSLAVNTEAFF
CDR3 DNA: TGCGCCAGCAGCTTGGCCGTGAACACTGAAGCTTTCTTT

J gene: TRBJ2-5
V gene: TRBV7-2
D gene: NA
clone size: NA
CDR3 protein: CASSLAGQGWETQYF
CDR3 DNA: TGTGCCAGCAGCTTAGCGGGCCAGGGCTGGGAGACCCAGTACTTC

J gene: TRBJ2-7
V gene: TRBV18
D gene: NA
clone size: NA
CDR3 protein: CASSRAGHEQYF
CDR3 DNA: TGTGCCAGCTCACGTGCGGGGCACGAGCAGTACTTC

J gene: TRBJ2-5
V gene: TRBV2
D gene: TRBD1
clone size: NA
CDR3 protein: CASRLQGVFQETQYF
CDR3 DNA: TGTGCCAGCAGATTACAGGGGGTTTTCCAAGAGACCCAGTACTTC

J gene: TRBJ2-3
V gene: TRBV29-1
D gene: NA
clone size: once
CDR3 protein: CSVDWAFTDTQYF
CDR3 DNA: TGCAGCGTTGATTGGGCTTTCACAGATACGCAGTATTTT

J gene: TRBJ1-2
V gene: TRBV4-1
D gene: NA
clone size: NA
CDR3 protein: CASSQGTWDTGGYTF
CDR3 DNA: TGCGCCAGCAGCCAAGGGACATGGGACACGGGTGGCTACACCTTC

J gene: TRBJ1-2
V gene: TRBV6-1
D gene: TRBD1
clone size: NA
CDR3 protein: CASSENRGHGYTF
CDR3 DNA: TGTGCCAGCAGTGAAAACAGGGGTCATGGCTACACCTTC

J gene: TRBJ1-5
V gene: TRBV29-1
D gene: NA
clone size: once
CDR3 protein: CSVRLSTDFNQPQHF
CDR3 DNA: TGCAGCGTTCGATTGTCGACTGACTTCAATCAGCCCCAGCATTTT

J gene: TRBJ2-1
V gene: TRBV2
D gene: TRBD2
clone size: once
CDR3 protein: CASRATSGRANEQFF
CDR3 DNA: TGTGCCAGCAGGGCGACTAGCGGGAGGGCCAATGAGCAGTTCTTC

J gene: TRBJ2-2
V gene: TRBV6-5
D gene: TRBD1
clone size: NA
CDR3 protein: CASSSAGGNTGELFF
CDR3 DNA: TGTGCCAGCAGTTCGGCAGGGGGGAACACCGGGGAGCTGTTTTTT

J gene: TRBJ2-1
V gene: TRBV5-1
D gene: NA
clone size: NA
CDR3 protein: CASSLDHSYNEQFF
CDR3 DNA: TGCGCCAGCAGCTTGGACCACAGCTACAATGAGCAGTTCTTC

J gene: TRBJ2-4
V gene: TRBV7-2
D gene: NA
clone size: NA
CDR3 protein: CASSSPLAKNIQYF
CDR3 DNA: TGTGCCAGCAGCTCCCCTTTAGCCAAAAACATTCAGTACTTC

J gene: TRBJ2-1
V gene: TRBV4-2
D gene: NA
clone size: NA
CDR3 protein: CASSQDLTGQTPYNEQFF
CDR3 DNA: TGTGCCAGCAGCCAAGATCTGACCGGACAGACACCCTACAATGAGCAGTTCTTC

J gene: TRBJ2-1
V gene: TRBV11-3
D gene: NA
clone size: NA
CDR3 protein: CASSLRQLINEQFF
CDR3 DNA: TGTGCCAGCAGCTTAAGACAGCTTATCAATGAGCAGTTCTTC

J gene: TRBJ1-2
V gene: TRBV16
D gene: TRBD1
clone size: few
CDR3 protein: CASSQLDRRANYGYTF
CDR3 DNA: TGTGCCAGCAGCCAACTGGACAGGCGAGCTAACTATGGCTACACCTTC

J gene: TRBJ1-1
V gene: TRBV6-1
D gene: TRBD1
clone size: NA
CDR3 protein: CASSERRGQGAGYTEAFF
CDR3 DNA: TGTGCCAGCAGTGAAAGGCGCGGACAGGGGGCGGGGTACACTGAAGCTTTCTTT

J gene: TRBJ2-7
V gene: TRBV7-9
D gene: TRBD1
clone size: once
CDR3 protein: CASSRPGQGIHEQYF
CDR3 DNA: TGTGCCAGCAGCCGGCCGGGACAGGGGATCCACGAGCAGTACTTC

J gene: TRBJ2-3
V gene: TRBV28
D gene: TRBD2
clone size: NA
CDR3 protein: CASRLAISTDTQYF
CDR3 DNA: TGTGCCAGCAGACTAGCGATTAGCACAGATACGCAGTATTTT

J gene: TRBJ1-2
V gene: TRBV28
D gene: NA
clone size: few
CDR3 protein: CASSLYPGWGYGYTF
CDR3 DNA: TGTGCCAGCAGTTTATACCCAGGGTGGGGCTATGGCTACACCTTC

J gene: TRBJ2-3
V gene: TRBV7-9
D gene: TRBD2
clone size: NA
CDR3 protein: CASSLLGAGGRDTQYF
CDR3 DNA: TGTGCCAGCAGCTTATTGGGAGCGGGGGGGCGTGATACGCAGTATTTT

J gene: TRBJ1-5
V gene: TRBV25-1
D gene: TRBD1
clone size: NA
CDR3 protein: CASSPQGQGSYSNQPQHF
CDR3 DNA: TGTGCCAGCAGCCCACAGGGACAGGGATCATATAGCAATCAGCCCCAGCATTTT

J gene: TRBJ2-7
V gene: TRBV30
D gene: TRBD2
clone size: few
CDR3 protein: CAWRVAGGPYEQYF
CDR3 DNA: TGTGCCTGGAGAGTAGCGGGAGGGCCTTACGAGCAGTACTTC

J gene: TRBJ2-2
V gene: TRBV7-9
D gene: NA
clone size: NA
CDR3 protein: CASSFSLAGGTGELFF
CDR3 DNA: TGTGCCAGCAGCTTTTCCCTGGCGGGCGGCACCGGGGAGCTGTTTTTT

J gene: TRBJ2-2
V gene: TRBV30
D gene: TRBD1
clone size: once
CDR3 protein: CAWRPKTGGNTGELFF
CDR3 DNA: TGTGCCTGGAGACCTAAGACAGGGGGAAACACCGGGGAGCTGTTTTTT

J gene: TRBJ1-1
V gene: TRBV6-5
D gene: NA
clone size: few
CDR3 protein: CASREDLNTEAFF
CDR3 DNA: TGTGCCAGCAGGGAGGACTTGAACACTGAAGCTTTCTTT

J gene: TRBJ1-2
V gene: TRBV7-9
D gene: NA
clone size: NA
CDR3 protein: CASSLARDGYTF
CDR3 DNA: TGTGCCAGCAGCTTAGCCAGGGATGGCTACACCTTC

J gene: TRBJ1-2
V gene: TRBV18
D gene: NA
clone size: NA
CDR3 protein: CASSPRGDYGYTF
CDR3 DNA: TGTGCCAGCTCACCACGGGGAGACTATGGCTACACCTTC

J gene: TRBJ1-2
V gene: TRBV12-3/TRBV12-4
D gene: TRBD1
clone size: NA
CDR3 protein: CASSPTGDYGYTF
CDR3 DNA: TGTGCCAGCAGCCCGACAGGGGACTATGGCTACACCTTC

J gene: TRBJ2-7
V gene: TRBV5-6
D gene: NA
clone size: NA
CDR3 protein: CASSRPTEHREPYEQYF
CDR3 DNA: TGTGCCAGCAGCCGGCCAACGGAACACAGGGAACCCTACGAGCAGTACTTC